These 23 T cell receptor beta chains were sequenced from one sample in a study of PD-1 blockade in classical Hodgkin lymphoma. Exposure to brentuximab vedotin varied, and each patient had relapsed following autologous stem cell transplantation. The CD4+ T cells used were purified from thawed PBMCs through magnetic negative selection. Here immunoSEQ multiplex PCR was the method, and the copy in TCRdb shows in-frame clones only, minus some. Among 4,000 to 5,000 clones listed, more than 70% were seen once. Sequencing used CD4+ T cells from blood, obtained at baseline. Source of these receptors: a human donor with classical Hodgkin lymphoma.

The chain carries TRBV2 and TRBJ1-6; D remains ambiguous. CDR3 size: 15 residues. Per germline, CDR1 SNHLY and CDR2 FYNNEI. V was shortened by 2 bases and J by 8 bases, with 13 bases between the two germline ends. This CDR3 reads CASSETHRRDSPLHF. The CDR3 bases are TGTGCCAGCAGTGAAACACACCGCCGGGATTCACCCCTCCACTTT.

This clone was seen only once. V and J are TRBV5-1 and TRBJ2-3; 9 bases line up with TRBD2. Germline loops: CDR1 SGHRS, CDR2 YFSETQ. V dropped 0 bases and J dropped 13; count of bases not matched to a gene: 6. The CDR3 consists of 13 residues. The CDR3 coding sequence is TGCGCCAGCAGCTTGGTGCGGGAGGGGGTTAAGTATTTT. As protein: CASSLVREGVKYF.

This clone was recorded a few times. V gene TRBV5-1 combines with J gene TRBJ2-2, with 8 bases that match TRBD2. Unmatched junction bases numbered 1, after V lost 0 bases and J lost 3 bases. CDR1 is SGHRS, CDR2 YFSETQ, per germline. The CDR3 totals 15 residues. The CDR3 loop reads CASSLVAGYTGELFF. CDR3 DNA: TGCGCCAGCAGCTTGGTAGCGGGATACACCGGGGAGCTGTTTTTT.

V usage is TRBV14 and J usage is TRBJ2-7; 8 nucleotides align to TRBD2. This CDR3 is 17 amino acids long. Germline V lookup: CDR1 SGHDN, CDR2 FVKESK. V lost 2 bases to trimming and J lost 4 bases; unmatched junction nucleotides: 13. The CDR3 sequence: CASSQLSGSGGRYEQYF. Written as DNA, the CDR3 is TGTGCCAGCAGCCAACTCTCCGGGAGCGGGGGAAGGTACGAGCAGTACTTC. The whole variable domain, filled in from reference TRBV14 and TRBJ2-7, reads EAGVTQFPSHSVIEKGQTVTLRCDPISGHDNLYWYRRVMGKEIKFLLHFVKESKQDESGMPNNRFLAERTGGTYSTLKVQPAELEDSGVYFCASSQLSGSGGRYEQYFGPGTRLTVT.

This clone was seen a single time. The genes are TRBV5-1 and TRBJ2-6; D unclear. This CDR3 has 15 residues. Looked up from germline, CDR1 is SGHRS and CDR2 is YFSETQ. The V end lost 1 base, the J end lost 2 bases, and 7 bases lay between the germline ends. In DNA, the CDR3 is TGCGCCAGCAGCTTGTCGGCGACTGGGGCCAACGTCCTGACTTTC. This gives the protein CASSLSATGANVLTF.

The rearrangement joins TRBV18 to TRBJ1-1, with D perhaps matching TRBD1 (5 bases). CDR1 and CDR2 (germline): KGHSH, LQKENI. This CDR3 has 14 residues. Trimming removed 3 bases at V and 1 base at J, with 9 bases between. This CDR3 reads CASSPPGGNTEAFF. The CDR3 region has the DNA TGTGCCAGCTCACCCCCGGGGGGGAACACTGAAGCTTTCTTT.

This chain joins TRBV6-6 and TRBJ1-2, with 9 bases identical to TRBD1. This CDR3 is 15 amino acids long. Germline V gene sequence: CDR1 MNHNY, CDR2 SVGAGI (reference sequence). The V and J ends lost 6 bases and 6 bases, in that order; junction bases with no gene match: 11. This chain's CDR3 is CASSRSDRGGDGYTF. The DNA for the CDR3 is TGTGCCAGCAGCCGCTCGGACAGGGGTGGGGATGGCTACACCTTC.

The rearrangement joins TRBV18 to TRBJ2-1; TRBD1 aligns across 8 bases. Germline CDR1 reads KGHSH; CDR2 reads LQKENI. The CDR3 sequence is 17 residues long. J lost 9 bases, V lost 3 bases, and 16 bases had no gene match. The CDR3 sequence: CASSPPRTGSPITEQFF. The CDR3 coding sequence is TGTGCCAGCTCACCCCCCCGGACAGGGTCCCCTATTACTGAGCAGTTCTTC.

The chain joins TRBV27 to TRBJ2-3; D is ambiguous. This CDR3 spans 20 amino acids. The germline V and J ends were trimmed by 4 bases and 2 bases, with 28 bases remaining between them. Looked up from germline, CDR1 is MNHEY and CDR2 is SMNVEV (reference sequence). The CDR3 region has the DNA TGTGCCAGCAGTTACCTCCCCCCGAGGATTCTCTACTTCAACACAGATACGCAGTATTTT. Its protein is CASSYLPPRILYFNTDTQYF.

The rearrangement links TRBV11-2 to TRBJ2-7, with TRBD2 as a possible D gene (6 bases). This CDR3 is 14 amino acids long. From germline, CDR1 is SGHAT and CDR2 FQNNGV. Trimming took off 5 bases at V and 0 bases at J, with 11 bases between the two ends. CDR3 sequence reads: CASSLSGFSYEQYF. The CDR3 region has the DNA TGTGCCAGCAGCCTTAGCGGATTCTCCTACGAGCAGTACTTC.

This sequence joins TRBV5-6 and TRBJ2-6; D not certain. The CDR3 has 15 residues. V shed 3 bases and J shed 0 bases, with 7 bases lying between them. In germline, CDR1 is SGHDT, CDR2 YYEEEE. CDR3 protein: CASSYYNSGANVLTF. DNA for the CDR3: TGTGCCAGCAGCTACTATAACTCTGGGGCCAACGTCCTGACTTTC.

The CDR3 DNA reads TGTGCCAGCAGCTTAGCGTGGGGAAGTGGACAGCCCCAGCATTTT. Amino acid sequence: CASSLAWGSGQPQHF. V and J are TRBV7-8 and TRBJ1-5; no clear D. The germline CDR1 and CDR2 sequences are SGHVS and FQNEAQ. The CDR3 is made up of 15 amino acids. Trimming removed 0 bases at V and 7 bases at J, with 13 bases between.

J is TRBJ1-2 and V is TRBV30; possibly TRBD1 for D (5 bases). From germline, CDR1 is GTSNPN and CDR2 SVGIG (reference sequence). This CDR3 is 12 amino acids long. Between the trimmed V and J ends, which lost 4 bases and 5 bases, there was a span of 11 bases. The CDR3 coding sequence is TGTGCCTGGAACGGGGCAGGTTATGGCTACACCTTC. Protein: CAWNGAGYGYTF.

The rearrangement joins TRBV11-2 to TRBJ1-2; a possible D gene is TRBD1 (5 bases). CDR1 is SGHAT and CDR2 is FQNNGV in the germline V gene. The CDR3 loop spans 14 amino acids. The V end was cut by 3 bases, the J end by 7 bases, with 15 bases between. The chain's CDR3 is CASSFGRGVGGYTF. In DNA, the CDR3 is TGTGCCAGCAGCTTCGGGAGGGGTGTAGGTGGCTACACCTTC.

The J gene is TRBJ1-2, the V gene TRBV19, with D hard to call. Trimming shortened V by 2 bases and J by 7 bases, and 11 bases separated the two germline ends. The CDR3 covers 13 residues. Germline V gene lookup returns CDR1 LNHDA and CDR2 SQIVND (reference sequence). CDR3 loop: CASSIRPRGGYTF. The CDR3 region has the DNA TGTGCCAGTAGTATAAGGCCCCGGGGTGGCTACACCTTC.

The chain is built from TRBV9 and TRBJ2-7, with D hard to call. The CDR3 runs to 13 residues. CDR1 is SGDLS and CDR2 is YYNGEE in the germline V gene. Between the trimmed V and J ends, which lost 2 bases and 3 bases, there was a span of 9 bases. CDR3 protein: CASSVQIGYEQYF. The DNA for the CDR3 is TGTGCCAGCAGCGTCCAAATCGGCTACGAGCAGTACTTC.

V gene TRBV27 combines with J gene TRBJ2-1; TRBD2 agrees at 10 bases. This CDR3 contains 17 residues. CDR1 is MNHEY, CDR2 SMNVEV, per germline (reference sequence). The trim removed 8 bases at V and 1 base at J, leaving 11 bases unmatched. The CDR3 sequence is CASGRVASGSSYNEQFF. The CDR3 nucleotides are TGTGCCAGCGGGCGGGTGGCTAGCGGGAGTTCCTACAATGAGCAGTTCTTC.

J is TRBJ2-1 and V is TRBV5-1, with 9 positions matching TRBD1. After removal of 4 bases from V and 3 bases from J, the junction contained 5 bases not matched to a gene. This CDR3 contains 15 residues. Germline-derived CDR1 and CDR2 are SGHRS and YFSETQ. CDR3 nucleotide sequence: TGCGCCAGCAGCGTGACAGGGGGTGTCTACAATGAGCAGTTCTTC. It codes for CASSVTGGVYNEQFF.

Here the CDR3 reads CAWSFRGHGSPLHF. DNA of the CDR3: TGTGCCTGGAGTTTTCGGGGGCATGGTTCACCCCTCCACTTT. The chain combines TRBV30 with TRBJ1-6; a possible D gene is TRBD1 (6 bases). Trimming stripped 2 bases from V and 9 bases from J, with 14 bases between. The CDR3 runs 14 residues. In germline, CDR1 is GTSNPN, CDR2 SVGIG (reference sequence).

V is TRBV10-3 and J is TRBJ2-1; D gene unclear. V was clipped by 3 bases and J by 11 bases, with 20 bases between them. CDR3 length: 15 residues. Germline V lookup: CDR1 ENHRY, CDR2 SYGVKD. In DNA form, the CDR3 reads TGTGCCATCAGTGAAAAGTCGACCATTTCACGTCAGCAGTTCTTC. This sequence encodes CAISEKSTISRQQFF.

This clone has more than one count but fewer than ten. The J gene is TRBJ2-7, the V gene TRBV9; no definite D call. V lost 4 bases to trimming and J lost 3 bases, with 11 bases between them. The germline V gene encodes CDR1 SGDLS and CDR2 YYNGEE. CDR3 length: 13 amino acids. CDR3 DNA: TGTGCCAGCAGCCCGCGATATAGCTACGAGCAGTACTTC. Protein: CASSPRYSYEQYF.

This chain links TRBV9 with TRBJ1-3; D ambiguous. Germline CDR1 reads SGDLS; CDR2 reads YYNGEE. Trimming pared 2 bases from V and 0 bases from J, leaving 9 bases between. The CDR3 consists of 15 residues. The CDR3 DNA is TGTGCCAGCAGCGTTCAGGCGCTCTCTGGAAACACCATATATTTT. As protein: CASSVQALSGNTIYF.

The chain links TRBV10-3 to TRBJ2-7, with D possibly being TRBD1 (6 bases). The CDR3 runs 14 residues. V shed 7 bases and J shed 3 bases, with 16 bases lying between them. Per germline, CDR1 ENHRY and CDR2 SYGVKD. The CDR3 region is CAITPGYRDYEQYF. The DNA of the CDR3 is TGTGCCATCACCCCCGGATACAGGGACTACGAGCAGTACTTC.